This TCR beta chain was identified during a study of CD8+ T cells in alopecia areata. RNA extraction and reverse transcription yielded cDNA as sequencing template. Sequenced by immunoSEQ multiplex PCR; TCRdb stores in-frame clones only, minus some. The table shows 140,000 to 150,000 clones, with approximately 56% occurring only once. Trimming cost V 5 bases and J 5 bases; bases outside gene matches: 5. The CDR3 runs to 15 residues. The V gene's germline CDR1 is MNHEY and CDR2 SVGAGI. Overall study findings and caveats: Normal skin contains resident alphabeta T cells, and these are also sequenced in scalp samples.

For this clone: What it binds is unknown.

A FACSAria was used to sort CD4+ and CD8+ T cells. These cells came from PBMCs. The source is a human donor in good health. The chain combines TRBV6-5 with TRBJ2-7, with TRBD2 matching over 14 bases. What was sequenced was CD8+ T cells sorted from blood. The CDR3 DNA sequence: TGTGCCAGCAGTCAGGGACTAGCGGGAGTTGACGAGCAGTACTTC. It encodes CASSQGLAGVDEQYF.